These 8 T cell receptor beta chains came from one sample sequenced in a study of OX40 agonist ivuxolimab in advanced cancers. The data were produced by immunoSEQ multiplex PCR, yet TCRdb's version contains in-frame clones alone and is incomplete. This table holds about 150,000 clones, roughly 94% found once. Here the sequenced sample was CD4+ or CD8+ T cells sorted from blood, taken in a trial of the OX40 agonist ivuxolimab. These receptors originate from an adult with an advanced solid tumor such as melanoma, head and neck, liver or kidney cancer.

The gene calls are TRBV5-1 and TRBJ1-4, with D tentatively TRBD1 (5 bases). Germline V gives CDR1 SGHRS, CDR2 YFSETQ. The CDR3 has 13 residues. The V end lost 4 bases, the J end lost 2 bases, and 6 bases lay between the germline ends. CDR3 loop: CASSTGTNEKLFF. The CDR3 DNA reads TGCGCCAGCAGCACAGGTACTAATGAAAAACTGTTTTTT.

This clone was detected once. This chain connects TRBV7-2 to TRBJ2-3; D call uncertain. This CDR3 is 13 amino acids long. V was pared by 1 base and J by 2 bases, with 4 bases between. From germline, CDR1 is SGHTA and CDR2 FQGNSA. The CDR3: CASSLVLTDTQYF. Written as DNA, the CDR3 is TGTGCCAGCAGCTTAGTCCTCACAGATACGCAGTATTTT.

This clone was detected only once. V and J are TRBV6-1 and TRBJ1-4; 9 nucleotides line up with TRBD1. The germline V gene encodes CDR1 MNHNS and CDR2 SASEGT. CDR3 length: 15 residues. The trim removed 7 bases at V and 2 bases at J, leaving 5 bases unmatched. The CDR3 is CASNTGTGTNEKLFF. The CDR3 region has the DNA TGTGCCAGCAATACCGGGACAGGGACTAATGAAAAACTGTTTTTT.

Only a few counts were recorded for this clone. V gene TRBV19 combines with J gene TRBJ1-1; 12 nucleotides line up with TRBD1. Unmatched junction bases numbered 5, after V lost 5 bases and J lost 10 bases. Germline CDR1 LNHDA, CDR2 SQIVND (reference sequence). The length of the CDR3 is 13 residues. The CDR3: CASSAGTGGTAFF. The CDR3 DNA is TGTGCCAGTAGTGCCGGGACAGGGGGCACAGCTTTCTTT.

The chain's CDR3 is CASSIAGEVTGELFF. CDR3 DNA sequence: TGTGCCAGTAGTATTGCTGGGGAAGTGACCGGGGAGCTGTTTTTT. The chain links TRBV19 to TRBJ2-2; D not resolved. The germline CDR1 and CDR2 sequences are LNHDA and SQIVND (reference sequence). Trimming pared 3 bases from V and 5 bases from J, leaving 13 bases between. This CDR3 region has 15 residues.

The CDR3 sequence is CASISAGPSDTEAFF. The CDR3 bases are TGTGCCAGCATATCCGCGGGGCCCTCTGACACTGAAGCTTTCTTT. The gene calls are TRBV28 and TRBJ1-1; maybe TRBD1 (5 bases). Trimming left V 7 bases short and J 3 bases short, with 18 bases between. The CDR3 runs 15 residues. Germline CDR1 reads MDHEN; CDR2 reads SYDVKM.

For the CDR3, the DNA is TGTGCCACCCAGCGCAAGGGGGCCTACGAGCAGTACTTC. It translates to CATQRKGAYEQYF. This chain links TRBV10-3 with TRBJ2-7, with TRBD1 as a possible D gene (6 bases). The CDR3 runs 13 residues. Trimming took off 10 bases at V and 2 bases at J, with 15 bases between the two ends. The germline gives CDR1 ENHRY, CDR2 SYGVKD.

The chain is built from TRBV19 and TRBJ1-2; D ambiguous. The germline CDR1 and CDR2 sequences are LNHDA and SQIVND (reference sequence). There are 16 residues in the CDR3. V lost 6 bases and J 4 bases, leaving 21 bases between the germline ends. The CDR3: CASRRPPREHPYGYTF. In nucleotides, the CDR3 is TGTGCCAGTAGGAGACCCCCGAGGGAGCACCCCTATGGCTACACCTTC. The full variable domain, its missing parts supplied by reference TRBV19 and TRBJ1-2, is DGGITQSPKYLFRKEGQNVTLSCEQNLNHDAMYWYRQDPGQGLRLIYYSQIVNDFQKGDIAEGYSVSREKKESFPLTVTSAQKNPTAFYLCASRRPPREHPYGYTFGSGTRLTVV.